The present entry profiles one T cell receptor beta chain with its context. This sample is drawn from a study of blood T cell repertoires in COVID-19. The CDR3 length is 13 residues. Germline V lookup: CDR1 WNHNN, CDR2 SYGVQD (reference sequence). Trimming cost V 3 bases and J 6 bases, with 10 bases left between them. Sequenced by immunoSEQ multiplex PCR; TCRdb stores in-frame clones only, minus some. This sample carries about 110,000 clones, roughly 84% of them seen once, and the ten largest clones take about 7%. This receptor was obtained from a woman in her 50s with acute or convalescent COVID-19. This chain uses TRBV10-1 with TRBJ2-3; no clear D. The sequencing sample was made of peripheral blood. In DNA, the CDR3 is TGCGCCAGCAGTGAAAGCCCCGGGGATACGCAGTATTTT. Residues: CASSESPGDTQYF.